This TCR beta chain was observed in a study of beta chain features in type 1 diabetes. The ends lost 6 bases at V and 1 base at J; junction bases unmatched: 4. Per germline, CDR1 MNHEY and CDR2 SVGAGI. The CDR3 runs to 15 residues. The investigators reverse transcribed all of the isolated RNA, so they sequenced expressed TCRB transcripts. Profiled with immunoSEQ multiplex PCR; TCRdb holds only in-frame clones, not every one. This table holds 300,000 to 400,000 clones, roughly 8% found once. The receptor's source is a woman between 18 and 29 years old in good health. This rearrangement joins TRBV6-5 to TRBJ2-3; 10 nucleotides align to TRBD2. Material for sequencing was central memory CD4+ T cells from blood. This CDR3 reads CASRDGTSGTDTQYF. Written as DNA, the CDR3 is TGTGCCAGCAGGGACGGGACTAGCGGCACAGATACGCAGTATTTT.